The entry below describes one T cell receptor (beta chain). Its target antigen remains unknown. The record has no base qualities; no much larger clone is one base away. The CDR3 regions of human TCRbeta chains were analyzed by immunosequencing. Per the authors' processing: Repertoire TCRs were checked for matches against a reference library of SARS-CoV-2-specific TCRs that had been generated using the MIRA antigen-specificity platform. Breadth was defined as the fraction of unique TCRs that were SARS-CoV-2-associated. Depth was defined as the fraction of total T cells that were SARS-CoV-2-associated. Using the MIRA data, every spike-specific TCR was mapped to the spike region that the TCR reacted to and assigned to either a CD4 or a CD8 class. Log10-transformed breadth and depth values were compared by one-way ANOVA with Sidak's multiple comparisons tests. TCRdb holds this immuneACCESS table with in-frame rearrangements only. Some clones are missing; in checked studies, unresolved V genes explain under half, and the rest has no known cause. The V and J calls and the clone size are those of that table, but D and trimming were determined from the DNA. The sample records roughly 250,000 clones, just over 90% of which are singletons. The ten largest make up 0.55% of the sample.

This entry belongs to a study of T cell responses to AZD1222 COVID-19 vaccine (dated by TCRdb to about 2021). Broadly, across the study: AZD1222 recipients given second doses at about 4 weeks or at about 12 weeks were pooled, since spike-specific TCR depth and breadth were not found to differ between the two schedules. TCR sequencing covered roughly 230 trial participants: nearly 210 given two doses of AZD1222 and around 26 given two doses of MenACWY control vaccine. Enrollment into the trials was organized by age into subgroups of 18-55, 56-69 and 70-plus years, and those subgroups contained approximately 160, 26 and 62 TCR-sequenced participants, respectively. Results the study describes overall, beyond this receptor: Most participants were white British and females outnumbered males, and the authors suggested that clonal diversity may have been underestimated. In the small 56-69-year group, the increase in depth fell short of significance, most likely because of low power. Nearly half of unique spike-specific TCRs reportedly recognized epitopes outside regions mutated in the B.1.351 and B.1.1.7 variants. CD4 TCRs associated with the vaccine covered the entire spike protein, and the dominant responses were in regions 160-218 and 743-854. Conclusions about previously exposed vaccinees are limited, since just five to seven AZD1222 recipients were seropositive for SARS-CoV-2 at baseline. Because no samples from the day 14 peak response were available, repertoires could be characterized only after the peak T cell response. A significant rise in spike-specific TCR breadth and depth was observed after two AZD1222 doses relative to day 0 and relative to MenACWY recipients.

CDR1 and CDR2 (SGHTA, FQGTGA) derive from the germline V gene. V loses 4 bases of germline sequence and J loses 0 bases, and the interval between the two ends is 13 bases. Including the terminal cysteine and phenylalanine, the CDR3 comprises 16 residues. Only the CDR3 part of the read is kept: 48 bases, read in frame from the first base. The time point tag for this specimen amounts to: baseline before first vaccination. Vaccinee samples came from UK trials COV001 and COV002, including a single-blind randomized controlled phase 2/3 trial of AZD1222 (ChAdOx1 nCoV-19) in healthy adults. Trial participant PBMC samples were collected at day 0 and day 28 after the second dose for TCRbeta chain sequencing.

The source of this sequence is an adult in good health. This sample comprised peripheral blood, obtained on day 0 of AZD1222 vaccination. The V and J segments used are TRBV7-3 and TRBJ1-5; perhaps TRBD1 is the D gene, with 5 bases matching. The CDR3 loop reads CASSSPDKNSNQPQHF. The DNA sequence reads TGTGCCAGCAGCTCACCGGACAAAAATAGCAATCAGCCCCAGCATTTT.